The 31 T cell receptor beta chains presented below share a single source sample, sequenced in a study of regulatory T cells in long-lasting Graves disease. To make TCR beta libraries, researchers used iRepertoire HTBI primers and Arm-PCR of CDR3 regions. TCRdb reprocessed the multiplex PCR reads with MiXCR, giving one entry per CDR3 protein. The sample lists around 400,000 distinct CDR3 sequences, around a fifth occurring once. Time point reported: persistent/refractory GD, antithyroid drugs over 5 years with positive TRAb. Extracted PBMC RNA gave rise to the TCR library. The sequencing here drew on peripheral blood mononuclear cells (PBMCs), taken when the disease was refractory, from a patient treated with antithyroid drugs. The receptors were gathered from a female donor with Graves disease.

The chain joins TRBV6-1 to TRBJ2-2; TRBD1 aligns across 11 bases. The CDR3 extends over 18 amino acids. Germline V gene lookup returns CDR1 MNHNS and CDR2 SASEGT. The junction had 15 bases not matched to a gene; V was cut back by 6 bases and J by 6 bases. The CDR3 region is CASRRIISGTGGSGELFF. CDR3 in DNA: TGTGCCAGCAGAAGGATAATCTCCGGGACAGGGGGTTCCGGGGAGCTGTTTTTT.

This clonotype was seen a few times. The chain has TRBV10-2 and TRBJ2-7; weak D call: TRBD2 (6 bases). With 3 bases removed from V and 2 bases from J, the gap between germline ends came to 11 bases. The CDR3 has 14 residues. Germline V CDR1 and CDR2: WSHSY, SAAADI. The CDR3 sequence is CASSDGSGPYEQYF. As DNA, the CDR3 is TGCGCCAGCAGTGATGGTAGCGGTCCCTACGAGCAGTACTTC.

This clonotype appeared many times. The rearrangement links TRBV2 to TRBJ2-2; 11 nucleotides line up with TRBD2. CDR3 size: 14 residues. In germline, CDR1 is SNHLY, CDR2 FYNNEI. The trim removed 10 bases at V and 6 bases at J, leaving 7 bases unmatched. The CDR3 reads CATRLAGSSGELFF. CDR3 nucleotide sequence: TGTGCCACCCGACTAGCGGGATCATCCGGGGAGCTGTTTTTT.

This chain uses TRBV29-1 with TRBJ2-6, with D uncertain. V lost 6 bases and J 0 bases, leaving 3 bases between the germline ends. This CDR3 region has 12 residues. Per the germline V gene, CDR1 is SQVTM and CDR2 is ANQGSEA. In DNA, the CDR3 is TGCAGCGTCAGCTCTGGGGCCAACGTCCTGACTTTC. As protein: CSVSSGANVLTF.

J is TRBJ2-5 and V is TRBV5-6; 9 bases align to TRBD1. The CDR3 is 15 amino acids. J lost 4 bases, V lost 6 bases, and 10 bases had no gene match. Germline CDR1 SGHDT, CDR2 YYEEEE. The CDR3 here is CASTPGQGSAETQYF. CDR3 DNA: TGTGCCAGCACCCCCGGACAGGGGTCAGCAGAGACCCAGTACTTC.

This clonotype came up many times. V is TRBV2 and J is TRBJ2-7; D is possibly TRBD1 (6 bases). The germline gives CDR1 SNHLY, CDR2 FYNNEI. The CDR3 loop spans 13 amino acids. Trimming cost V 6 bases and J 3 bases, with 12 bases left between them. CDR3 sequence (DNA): TGTGCCAGCAGCGGACAGATGAACTACGAGCAGTACTTC. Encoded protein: CASSGQMNYEQYF.

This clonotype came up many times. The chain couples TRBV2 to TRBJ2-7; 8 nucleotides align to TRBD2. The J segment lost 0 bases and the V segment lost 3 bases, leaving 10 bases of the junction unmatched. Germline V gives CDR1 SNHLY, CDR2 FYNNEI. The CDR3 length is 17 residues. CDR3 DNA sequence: TGTGCCAGCAGTGACCCCTTAGCGGGATCGAGCTCCTACGAGCAGTACTTC. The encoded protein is CASSDPLAGSSSYEQYF.

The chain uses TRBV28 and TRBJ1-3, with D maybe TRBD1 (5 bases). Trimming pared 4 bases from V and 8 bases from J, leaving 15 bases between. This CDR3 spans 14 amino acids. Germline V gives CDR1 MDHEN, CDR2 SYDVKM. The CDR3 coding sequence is TGTGCCAGCAGTTGGGTTGGGGCGCGGGACACCATATATTTT. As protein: CASSWVGARDTIYF.

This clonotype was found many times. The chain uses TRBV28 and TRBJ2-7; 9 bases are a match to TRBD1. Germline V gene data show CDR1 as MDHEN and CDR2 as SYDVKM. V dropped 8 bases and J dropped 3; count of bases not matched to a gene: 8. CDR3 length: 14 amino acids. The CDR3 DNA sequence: TGTGCCAGCCATACAGGGGGCCGGATCTACGAGCAGTACTTC. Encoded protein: CASHTGGRIYEQYF.

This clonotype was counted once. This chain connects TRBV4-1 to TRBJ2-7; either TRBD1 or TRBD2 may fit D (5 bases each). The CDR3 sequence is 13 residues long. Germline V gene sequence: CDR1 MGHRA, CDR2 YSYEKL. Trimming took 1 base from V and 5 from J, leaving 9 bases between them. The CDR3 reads CASSQGRDDEQYF. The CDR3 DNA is TGCGCCAGCAGCCAAGGCAGGGACGACGAGCAGTACTTC.

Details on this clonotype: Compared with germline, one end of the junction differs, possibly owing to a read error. CDR3 sequence: CASSLIGNTGGLFF. The CDR3 DNA reads as TGTGCCAGCAGTTTGATCGGGAACACCGGGGGGCTGTTTTTT. V usage is TRBV27 and J usage is TRBJ2-2, with TRBD2 as a possible D gene (6 bases). This CDR3 comprises 14 residues. Germline-derived CDR1 and CDR2 are MNHEY and SMNVEV (reference sequence).

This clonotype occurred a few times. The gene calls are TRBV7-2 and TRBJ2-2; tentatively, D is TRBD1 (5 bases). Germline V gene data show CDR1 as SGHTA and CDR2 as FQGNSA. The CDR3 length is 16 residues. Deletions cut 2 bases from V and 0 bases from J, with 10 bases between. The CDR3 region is CASSLNGATNTGELFF. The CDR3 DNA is TGTGCCAGCAGCTTAAATGGGGCTACGAACACCGGGGAGCTGTTTTTT.

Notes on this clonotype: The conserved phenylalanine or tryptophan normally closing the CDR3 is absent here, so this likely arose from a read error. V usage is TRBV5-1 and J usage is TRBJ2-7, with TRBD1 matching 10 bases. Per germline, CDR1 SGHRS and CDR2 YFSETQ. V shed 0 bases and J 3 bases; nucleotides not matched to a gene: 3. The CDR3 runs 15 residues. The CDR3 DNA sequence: TGCGCCAGCAGCTTGGATTGGACAGGGGGCTACGAGCAGTACTCC. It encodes CASSLDWTGGYEQYS.

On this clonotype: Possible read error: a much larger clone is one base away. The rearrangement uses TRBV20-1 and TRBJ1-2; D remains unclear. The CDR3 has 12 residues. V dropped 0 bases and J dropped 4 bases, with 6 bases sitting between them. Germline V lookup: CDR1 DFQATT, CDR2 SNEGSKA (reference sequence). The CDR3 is CSARDLGYGYTF. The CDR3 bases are TGCAGTGCTAGAGATTTGGGCTATGGCTACACCTTC.

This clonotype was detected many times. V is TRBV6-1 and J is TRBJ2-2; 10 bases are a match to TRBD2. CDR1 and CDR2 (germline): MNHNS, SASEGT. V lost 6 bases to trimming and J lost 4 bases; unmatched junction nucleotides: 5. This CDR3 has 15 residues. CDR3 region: CASSPSGSPTGELFF. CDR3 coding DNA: TGTGCCAGCAGCCCTAGCGGGAGCCCCACCGGGGAGCTGTTTTTT.

The CDR3 bases are TGCAGTGCTAGCCGTGGGGACAATGAGCAGTTCTTC. Its translation is CSASRGDNEQFF. This sequence joins TRBV20-1 and TRBJ2-1, with no clear D. This CDR3 region has 12 residues. V dropped 3 bases and J dropped 5 bases, with 8 bases sitting between them. Germline CDR1 is DFQATT and CDR2 is SNEGSKA (reference sequence).

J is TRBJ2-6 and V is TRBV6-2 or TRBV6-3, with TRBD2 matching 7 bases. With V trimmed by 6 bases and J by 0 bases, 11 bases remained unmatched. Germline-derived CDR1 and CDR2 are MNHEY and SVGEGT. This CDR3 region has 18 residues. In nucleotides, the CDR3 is TGTGCCAGCAGAAAACTAGCGTCAAGCTTCTCTGGGGCCAACGTCCTGACTTTC. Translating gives CASRKLASSFSGANVLTF.

This chain's CDR3 is CASSYPGLAGAGTGELFF. The CDR3 coding sequence is TGTGCCAGCAGTTACCCGGGACTAGCGGGAGCGGGCACCGGGGAGCTGTTTTTT. The genes are TRBV5-4 and TRBJ2-2; 14 bases fit TRBD2. The CDR3 sequence is 18 residues long. Germline V CDR1 and CDR2: SGHNT, YYREEE (reference sequence). Germline trimming cut 5 bases from V and 4 bases from J; bases unmatched to any gene: 10.

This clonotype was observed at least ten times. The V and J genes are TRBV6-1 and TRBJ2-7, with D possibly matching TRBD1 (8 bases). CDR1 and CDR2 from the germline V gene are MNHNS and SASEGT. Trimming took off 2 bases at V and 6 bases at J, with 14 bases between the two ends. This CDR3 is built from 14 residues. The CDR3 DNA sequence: TGTGCCAGCAGTGAATACAGGGGGGGCTTCGAGCAGTACTTC. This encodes CASSEYRGGFEQYF.

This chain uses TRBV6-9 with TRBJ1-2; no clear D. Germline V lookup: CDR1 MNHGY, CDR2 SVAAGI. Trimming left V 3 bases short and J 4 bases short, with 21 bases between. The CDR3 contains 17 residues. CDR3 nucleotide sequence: TGTGCCAGCAGTTACTCGAATTCCCAGCTAAGCTTCTATGGCTACACCTTC. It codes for CASSYSNSQLSFYGYTF.

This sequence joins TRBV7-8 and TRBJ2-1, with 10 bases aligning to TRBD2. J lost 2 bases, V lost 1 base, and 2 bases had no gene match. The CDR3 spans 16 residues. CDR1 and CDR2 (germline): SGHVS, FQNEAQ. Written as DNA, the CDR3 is TGTGCCAGCAGCTTAGGGACTAGCGGACCCTACAATGAGCAGTTCTTC. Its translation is CASSLGTSGPYNEQFF. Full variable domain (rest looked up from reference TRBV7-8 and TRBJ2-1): GAGVSQSPRYKVAKRGQDVALRCDPISGHVSLFWYQQALGQGPEFLTYFQNEAQLDKSGLPSDRFFAERPEGSVSTLKIQRTQQEDSAVYLCASSLGTSGPYNEQFFGPGTRLTVL.

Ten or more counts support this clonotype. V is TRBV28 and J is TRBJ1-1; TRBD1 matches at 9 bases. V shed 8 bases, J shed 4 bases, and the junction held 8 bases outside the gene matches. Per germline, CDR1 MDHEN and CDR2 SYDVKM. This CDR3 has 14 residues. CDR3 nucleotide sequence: TGTGCCAGCGGTGACGACAGGGGGGTCACTGAAGCTTTCTTT. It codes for CASGDDRGVTEAFF.

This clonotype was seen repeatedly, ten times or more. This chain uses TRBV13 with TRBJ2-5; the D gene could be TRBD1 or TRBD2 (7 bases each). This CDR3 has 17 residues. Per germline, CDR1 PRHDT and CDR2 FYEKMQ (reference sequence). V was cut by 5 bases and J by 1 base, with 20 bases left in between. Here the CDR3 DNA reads TGTGCCAGCAGCCGCAGGGGGGCCGCGGGAGTCCAAGAGACCCAGTACTTC. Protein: CASSRRGAAGVQETQYF.

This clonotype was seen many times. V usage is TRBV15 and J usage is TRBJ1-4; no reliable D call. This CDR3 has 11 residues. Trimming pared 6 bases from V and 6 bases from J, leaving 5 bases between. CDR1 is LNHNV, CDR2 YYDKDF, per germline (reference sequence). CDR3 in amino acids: CATRIDEKLFF. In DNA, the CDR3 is TGTGCCACCAGAATAGATGAAAAACTGTTTTTT.

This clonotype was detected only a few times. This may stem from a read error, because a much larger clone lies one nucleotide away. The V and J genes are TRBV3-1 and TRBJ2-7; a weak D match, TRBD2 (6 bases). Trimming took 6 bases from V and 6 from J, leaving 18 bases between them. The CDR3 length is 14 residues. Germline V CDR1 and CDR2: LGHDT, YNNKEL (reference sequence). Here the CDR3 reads CASRGGERGREQYF. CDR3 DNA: TGTGCCAGCAGGGGCGGGGAGAGGGGCCGCGAGCAGTACTTC.

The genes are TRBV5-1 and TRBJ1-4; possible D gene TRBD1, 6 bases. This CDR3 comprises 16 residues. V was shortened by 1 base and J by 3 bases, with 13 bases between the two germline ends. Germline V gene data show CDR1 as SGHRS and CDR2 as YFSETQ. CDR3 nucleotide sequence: TGCGCCAGCAGCTTGCTAAACGCAGGGGCTAATGAAAAACTGTTTTTT. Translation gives CASSLLNAGANEKLFF.

CDR3 protein: CASSWRDRAHEQYF. The CDR3 DNA sequence: TGTGCCAGCAGCTGGCGGGACAGGGCCCACGAGCAGTACTTC. V gene TRBV28 combines with J gene TRBJ2-7; 9 positions match TRBD1. Germline V gene data show CDR1 as MDHEN and CDR2 as SYDVKM. The CDR3 is 14 amino acids. V lost 6 bases to trimming and J lost 5 bases; unmatched junction nucleotides: 8.

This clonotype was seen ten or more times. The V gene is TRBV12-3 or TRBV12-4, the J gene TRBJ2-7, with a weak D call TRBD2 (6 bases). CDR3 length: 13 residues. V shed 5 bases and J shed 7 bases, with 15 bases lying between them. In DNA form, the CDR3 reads TGTGCCAGCAGTGATGCGGGGACCCGGGAGCAGTACTTC. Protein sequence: CASSDAGTREQYF.

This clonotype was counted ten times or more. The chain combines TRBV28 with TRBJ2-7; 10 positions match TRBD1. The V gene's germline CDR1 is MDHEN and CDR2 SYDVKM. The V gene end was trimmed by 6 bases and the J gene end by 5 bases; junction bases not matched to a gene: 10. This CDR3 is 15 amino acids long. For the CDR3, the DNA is TGTGCCAGCAGGTCCGGGACAGGGGTTTCGGACGAGCAGTACTTC. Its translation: CASRSGTGVSDEQYF.

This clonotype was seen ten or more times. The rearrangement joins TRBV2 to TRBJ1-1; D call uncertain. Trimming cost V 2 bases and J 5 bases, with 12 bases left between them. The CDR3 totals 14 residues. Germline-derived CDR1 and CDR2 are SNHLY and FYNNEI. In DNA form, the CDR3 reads TGTGCCAGCAGTGAATTGGCCGGTTTTACTGAAGCTTTCTTT. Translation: CASSELAGFTEAFF.

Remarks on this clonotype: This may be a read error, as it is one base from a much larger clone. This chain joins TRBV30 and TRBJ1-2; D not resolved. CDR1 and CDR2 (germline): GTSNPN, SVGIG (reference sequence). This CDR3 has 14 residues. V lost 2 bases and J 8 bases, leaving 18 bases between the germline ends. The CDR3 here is CAWSSLDRGVGYTF. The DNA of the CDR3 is TGTGCCTGGAGTTCACTCGACCGCGGAGTCGGCTACACCTTC.